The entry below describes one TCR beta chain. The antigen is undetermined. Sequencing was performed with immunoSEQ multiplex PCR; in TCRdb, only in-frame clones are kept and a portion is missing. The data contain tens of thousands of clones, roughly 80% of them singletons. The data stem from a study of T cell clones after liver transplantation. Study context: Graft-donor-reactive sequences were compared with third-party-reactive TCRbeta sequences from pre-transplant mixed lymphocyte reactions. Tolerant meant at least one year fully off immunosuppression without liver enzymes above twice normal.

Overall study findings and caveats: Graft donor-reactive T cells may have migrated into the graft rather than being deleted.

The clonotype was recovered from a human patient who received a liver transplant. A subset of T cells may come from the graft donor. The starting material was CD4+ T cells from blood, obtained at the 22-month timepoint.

This CDR3 reads CAWSADRSGNTIYF. CDR3 DNA sequence: TGTGCCTGGAGTGCAGACCGCTCTGGAAACACCATATATTTT. The chain recombines TRBV30 with TRBJ1-3, with D unresolved. Germline assignment: CDR1 GTSNPN and CDR2 SVGIG (reference sequence). V was shortened by 1 base and J by 0 bases, with 7 bases between the two germline ends. The CDR3 has 14 residues. The full variable domain, rest sourced from reference TRBV30 and TRBJ1-3, is SQTIHQWPATLVQPVGSPLSLECTVEGTSNPNLYWYRQAAGRGLQLLFYSVGIGQISSEVPQNLSASRPQDRQFILSSKKLLLSDSGFYLCAWSADRSGNTIYFGEGSWLTVV.